This record concerns one TCR beta chain sequence. The data derive from a study of metastatic and nonmetastatic thyroid tumors. TCRdb called clones again from the PCR reads with MiXCR. In the table there are roughly 13,000 clones, 25% to 30% of which are singletons. Each patient went into thyroid surgery without having received any treatment. Trimming took 2 bases from V and 1 from J; bases not matched to a gene: 3. The CDR3 has 16 residues. The germline CDR1 and CDR2 sequences are SGHAT and FQDESV (reference sequence). This sequence originates from a female donor with papillary thyroid cancer or a benign thyroid nodule (not recorded which). Some clones in this sample may be carry-over from other donors' samples. J is TRBJ2-1 and V is TRBV11-1; 9 bases match TRBD2. The sequencing sample was made of tumor tissue. In DNA form, the CDR3 reads TGTGCCAGCAGCTTATCGCTAGCGGGATCCTACAATGAGCAGTTCTTC. This encodes CASSLSLAGSYNEQFF.